This T cell receptor (beta chain) was obtained from a study of cytomegalovirus exposure and HLA in healthy donors. The study's findings and limits: Indistinguishable V segments, including TRBV6-2 and TRBV6-3, were excluded. HLA alleles showed associations with some 17,000 TCR beta sequences in a later analysis, at a 0.05 false discovery rate. A classifier reportedly called cytomegalovirus status with high sensitivity and specificity.

CDR1 and CDR2 from the germline V gene are ENHRY and SYGVKD. V gave up 6 bases and J gave up 0 bases, with 17 bases separating them. The CDR3 has 16 residues. In its sample, this clone was seen a few times. Its target is unknown. Vbeta (60) and Jbeta (13) primers were used in the PCR. Some clones are missing from TCRdb's copy, which holds only in-frame ones; the method was immunoSEQ multiplex PCR. The sample has more than 70,000 clones, around four fifths seen once. The source of this sequence is a man aged 45-65 years in good health and CMV-seropositive. The sample taken for sequencing was PBMCs. J is TRBJ1-2 and V is TRBV10-3; tentative D call: TRBD1 (6 bases). The CDR3 DNA sequence: TGTGCCATCAGATTGACAGGTTCGGGTCCTAACTATGGCTACACCTTC. The encoded protein is CAIRLTGSGPNYGYTF.